What follows are 5 T cell receptor beta chains derived from one specimen sequenced in a study of blood T cell repertoires in COVID-19. The data were produced by immunoSEQ multiplex PCR, yet TCRdb's version contains in-frame clones alone and is incomplete. The table has under 110,000 clones, about 85% seen once. Material for sequencing was peripheral blood. These receptors were taken from a woman in her seventies with active or convalescent COVID-19.

The genes are TRBV19 and TRBJ1-1, with 7 bases matching TRBD1. V dropped 3 bases and J dropped 1; count of bases not matched to a gene: 2. This CDR3 has 14 amino acids. The germline V gene has CDR1 LNHDA and CDR2 SQIVND (reference sequence). Here the CDR3 reads CASSIGTENTEAFF. The CDR3 DNA reads TGTGCCAGTAGTATTGGGACAGAGAACACTGAAGCTTTCTTT.

The chain uses TRBV20-1 and TRBJ2-1; 9 bases align to TRBD2. The V gene end was trimmed by 3 bases and the J gene end by 5 bases; junction bases not matched to a gene: 11. Germline V lookup: CDR1 DFQATT, CDR2 SNEGSKA (reference sequence). The CDR3 consists of 16 residues. The CDR3 DNA is TGCAGTGCTAGTCGTAGCGGGAGCAGGGGCGACAATGAGCAGTTCTTC. As protein: CSASRSGSRGDNEQFF.

The V call is TRBV2, the J call TRBJ2-7, with unresolved D. CDR3 size: 13 residues. Germline CDR1 SNHLY, CDR2 FYNNEI. V was shortened by 2 bases and J by 4 bases, with 9 bases between the two germline ends. The CDR3 here is CASSEFDGYEQYF. CDR3 in DNA: TGTGCCAGCAGTGAATTTGACGGGTACGAGCAGTACTTC.

The chain recombines TRBV29-1 with TRBJ2-5; 8 nucleotides agree with TRBD1. V trimming: 7 bases; J trimming: 3 bases; junction bases outside the gene matches: 4. Germline loops: CDR1 SQVTM, CDR2 ANQGSEA. CDR3 length: 12 residues. CDR3 region: CSAETGEETQYF. CDR3 bases: TGCAGCGCCGAGACAGGGGAAGAGACCCAGTACTTC.

The chain has TRBV28 and TRBJ1-2; 7 nucleotides line up with TRBD1. The CDR3 spans 14 residues. V lost 6 bases to trimming and J lost 3 bases; unmatched junction nucleotides: 7. Germline V gene sequence: CDR1 MDHEN, CDR2 SYDVKM. The CDR3 DNA is TGTGCCAGCAGACCTCCGGGACAGCACTATGGCTACACCTTC. Translation gives CASRPPGQHYGYTF.